This is a list of T cell receptor beta chains from one sample in a study of cytomegalovirus exposure and HLA in healthy donors. The method was immunoSEQ multiplex PCR; TCRdb's version includes in-frame clones alone and lacks a portion of them. The sample shows around 140,000 clones, and 1.5% to 2% sits with its ten largest clones. Sequencing was done on a sample of PBMCs. These receptors all come from a man aged 18-30 years in good health and CMV-seronegative. CDR3s include the opening cysteine and the closing phenylalanine or tryptophan. A D gene is named only where the DNA matches it firmly.

v_gene,d_gene,j_gene,CDR3aa
TRBV28,.,TRBJ1-1,CASSLGGVNTEAFF
TRBV4-1,.,TRBJ2-1,CASSQVSTVNEQFF
TRBV7-2,TRBD1,TRBJ2-7,CASSLAKGQGAYEQYF
TRBV4-3,TRBD1,TRBJ2-7,CASSQVNRGLKQYF
TRBV5-1,.,TRBJ2-2,CASSLAGGLNTGELFF
TRBV6-6,.,TRBJ2-7,CASSTSSYEQYF
TRBV29-1,TRBD2,TRBJ2-5,CSVEDPGGETQYF
TRBV27,.,TRBJ2-3,CASSSGTDTQYF
TRBV6-1,TRBD1,TRBJ2-7,CASSGPGQWVGEQYF
TRBV6-6,TRBD2,TRBJ2-3,CASSLIAGHTDTQYF
TRBV2,TRBD1,TRBJ1-2,CAGTGWLGYTF
TRBV25-1,TRBD1,.,CASSEPGQGLGYEQYF
TRBV10-3,TRBD1,TRBJ2-5,CAIRGTDQETQYF
TRBV10-3,TRBD1,TRBJ1-2,CAISDPGTAYGYTF
TRBV19,TRBD1,TRBJ1-5,CASSTRTGARTLSNQPQHF
TRBV6-4,.,TRBJ2-2,CASSLYSGNTGELFF
TRBV7-9,TRBD1,TRBJ1-4,CASSPGIDWDRERELFF
TRBV5-5,.,TRBJ2-5,CASSRTLGLYQETQYF
TRBV27,.,TRBJ1-1,CASSLSGRGNTEAFF
TRBV4-3,.,TRBJ2-2,CASSPTAATITGELFF
TRBV19,TRBD2,TRBJ2-1,CATETLAGMNEQFF
TRBV9,TRBD1,TRBJ2-1,CASSTHPLDRSFNEQFF
TRBV2,.,TRBJ2-7,CASSGRAEGGEQYF
TRBV29-1,.,TRBJ2-5,CSVGMGLETQYF
TRBV6-1,.,TRBJ1-2,CASSAANYGYTF
TRBV29-1,.,TRBJ2-7,CSVVPDGAYEQYF
TRBV5-1,.,TRBJ2-3,CASSFDTGSTDTQYF
TRBV29-1,.,TRBJ1-3,CSVVVPTGNTIYF
TRBV7-3,.,TRBJ2-2,CASRDTNTGELFF
TRBV5-1,TRBD1,TRBJ2-7,CASSLYRGSYEQYF
TRBV15,.,TRBJ1-5,CATSRDRQGYSNQPQHF
TRBV7-2,.,TRBJ2-1,CATFIGSNYNEQFF
TRBV4-1,TRBD2,.,CASSRSGSPYEQYF
TRBV9,.,TRBJ2-5,CASSAFRGQETQYF
TRBV25-1,TRBD1,TRBJ1-6,CASSGRGTGLINSPLHF
TRBV5-1,TRBD1,TRBJ1-4,CASSAGQGGKLFF
TRBV5-6,TRBD1,TRBJ2-3,CASSLFQGAEGPNTDTQYF
TRBV5-6,TRBD1,TRBJ2-7,CASSLVTGMRSEQYF
TRBV2,.,TRBJ1-1,CASSVVGNTEAFF
TRBV7-9,.,TRBJ2-5,CASSLEEKQETQYF
TRBV13,TRBD1,TRBJ1-6,CASSYDRESPLHF
TRBV7-6,.,TRBJ1-2,CASSLLFGSYTF
TRBV7-3,TRBD1,TRBJ2-7,CASSLGGTGGYEQYF